The source of this T cell receptor (beta chain) is a study of shared clonotypes between healthy human individuals. Overall study results and limits: Deeper or shallower sequencing was expected to change how clonotypes are shared among donors. The sharing of about 5% of naive CD4 clonotypes was seen across a handful of donors.

Of note for this clone: Its antigen remains unknown.

Data came from immunoSEQ multiplex PCR; TCRdb stores just in-frame clones and leaves some out. The sample lists fewer than 3 million clones; just under 95% were seen once. V was clipped by 2 bases and J by 5 bases, with 11 bases between them. The CDR3 runs to 14 residues. Germline CDR1 MDHEN, CDR2 SYDVKM. This chain uses TRBV28 with TRBJ2-3; D unresolved. The source material was naive CD4+ T cells from PBMCs. The subset is: CD45RA+ positively selected. The receptor was isolated from a man aged 18 to 29 in good health. Some clones in this sample may be carry-over from other donors' samples. This CDR3 reads CASSLTHAEDTQYF. The CDR3 DNA is TGTGCCAGCAGTTTAACCCACGCCGAAGATACGCAGTATTTT.